The rows below give T cell receptor beta chains drawn from one sample of a study of cytomegalovirus exposure and HLA in healthy donors. TCRdb's table, derived via immunoSEQ multiplex PCR, lists solely in-frame clones and lacks some. The sample has about 140,000 clones; around 79% are singletons. The sequenced material came from PBMCs. The receptor set was obtained from a man aged 35 to 55 in good health and CMV-seropositive. The CDR3 runs from the conserved cysteine through the conserved F or W. Fields, in order: V gene, D gene, J gene, clone size, CDR3 DNA, CDR3 protein. A D gene is named only where the DNA matches it firmly. Clone size, where shown, is once, few, many, or a class for clones that have expanded.

TRBV2	.	TRBJ2-3	.	TGTGCCAGCAGTCGAGATACGCAGTATTTT	CASSRDTQYF
TRBV4-1	.	TRBJ2-7	.	TGCGCCAGCAGCCAAAACCCAACAGGTTCCTACGAGCAGTACTTC	CASSQNPTGSYEQYF
TRBV11-2	.	TRBJ2-7	few	TGTGCCAGCAGCTTAGCTGGGGCGGCCTACGAGCAGTACTTC	CASSLAGAAYEQYF
TRBV11-2	.	TRBJ2-7	.	TGTGCCAGCAGGAACAGCATTAGCGGCTACGAGCAGTACTTC	CASRNSISGYEQYF
TRBV2	.	TRBJ1-2	.	TGTGCCAGCAGGACACCCGGGACATCCTTCCGTGGCTACACCTTC	CASRTPGTSFRGYTF
TRBV6-1	.	TRBJ1-5	.	TGTGCCAGCAGTGACCAACAGGGCCTCAGCCGGCATTTT	CASSDQQGLSRHF
TRBV28	.	TRBJ1-5	few	TGTGCCAGCAGGTCAGGGCTTCATCAGCCCCAGCATTTT	CASRSGLHQPQHF
TRBV5-4	TRBD1	TRBJ2-3	.	TGTGCCAGCAGCCAAACAAACAGGGGAATAGATACGCAGTATTTT	CASSQTNRGIDTQYF
TRBV7-8	TRBD1	TRBJ1-5	.	TGTGCCAGCAGCTTGGGGACAGGGGCCCGCAATCAGCCCCAGCATTTT	CASSLGTGARNQPQHF
TRBV7-2	.	TRBJ1-2	.	TGTGCCAGCAGCTTGGGTCCGGGGGGGGTGGACTATGGCTACACCTTC	CASSLGPGGVDYGYTF